The clone carrying this T cell receptor beta chain was counted many times. The data originate from a study of neurological immune-mediated disorders. CDR1 is LNHNV and CDR2 is YYDKDF in the germline V gene (reference sequence). The V gene lost 2 bases and the J gene lost 8 bases, with 9 bases spanning the gap. CDR3 length equals 12 residues. Every sequencing run drew on 15-18 subjects and yielded over 170 million TCR-beta sequences. One entry per CDR3 protein results from TCRdb running MiXCR on the 5' RACE reads. The sample yields 69,000 or so distinct CDR3 sequences, roughly 4.5% seen once. This chain uses TRBV15 with TRBJ1-2; no definite D call. The material sequenced was PBMCs. This sequence originates from a woman in her sixties or seventies with multiple sclerosis. CDR3 DNA: TGTGCCACCAGCAGACCTACCGGGGGCTACACCTTC. This sequence encodes CATSRPTGGYTF.